A single sample gave rise to the 16 T cell receptor beta chains below, sequenced in a study of T-cell memory formation after mild COVID-19. TCRdb processed the 5' RACE reads anew with MiXCR; each CDR3 protein has one entry. The table includes around 300,000 distinct CDR3 sequences, about an eighth detected once. Sequenced: PBMCs or a T cell subset sorted from them (not recorded which). The receptors derive from a man between 18 and 35 years old who had mild COVID-19 (a few samples of this study predate the infection). Cell type and time point are not known.

This chain links TRBV6-2 or TRBV6-3 with TRBJ1-5; D remains ambiguous. Looked up from germline, CDR1 is MNHEY and CDR2 is SVGEGT. Between the trimmed V and J ends, which lost 5 bases and 0 bases, there was a span of 14 bases. CDR3 length: 16 residues. Here the CDR3 reads CASSPHEANSNQPQHF. Here the CDR3 DNA reads TGTGCCAGCAGTCCCCACGAGGCGAATAGCAATCAGCCCCAGCATTTT.

In this sample, this clonotype turned up many times. This rearrangement joins TRBV13 to TRBJ2-3; possible D gene TRBD1, 6 bases. Germline V gives CDR1 PRHDT, CDR2 FYEKMQ (reference sequence). The CDR3 extends over 16 amino acids. Trimming left V 4 bases short and J 1 base short, with 15 bases between. The CDR3 loop reads CASSSQGQLGTDTQYF. CDR3 DNA: TGTGCCAGCAGCTCCCAAGGACAGCTGGGCACAGATACGCAGTATTTT.

This clonotype occurred a few times. V usage is TRBV4-3 and J usage is TRBJ2-3; 9 bases agree with TRBD2. Germline V gene data show CDR1 as LGHNA and CDR2 as YSLEER. This CDR3 is built from 16 residues. V lost 1 base and J lost 4; bases outside the gene matches: 6. The CDR3 DNA is TGCGCCAGCAGCCAAGCCGGGACTAGCCTTGCAGATACGCAGTATTTT. As protein: CASSQAGTSLADTQYF.

The V gene is TRBV6-1, the J gene TRBJ2-3, with D unresolved. Trimming left V 11 bases short and J 2 bases short, with 20 bases between. This CDR3 contains 15 residues. The V gene's germline CDR1 is MNHNS and CDR2 SASEGT. In DNA form, the CDR3 reads TGTGCCGGCAACCGAGGCACCAGTATCACAGATACGCAGTATTTT. It codes for CAGNRGTSITDTQYF.

The rearrangement links TRBV27 to TRBJ2-3; TRBD2 aligns across 7 bases. Germline lookup yields CDR1 MNHEY and CDR2 SMNVEV (reference sequence). The V segment lost 7 bases and the J segment 4 bases; nucleotides outside the gene matches: 5. The CDR3 runs 13 residues. The CDR3 reads CASKGRGSDTQYF. CDR3 nucleotides: TGTGCCAGCAAAGGGCGGGGGTCAGATACGCAGTATTTT.

V gene TRBV4-3 combines with J gene TRBJ1-6; D ambiguous. Germline V gene sequence: CDR1 LGHNA, CDR2 YSLEER. V gave up 0 bases and J gave up 16 bases, with 10 bases separating them. The CDR3 loop spans 12 amino acids. The CDR3 DNA follows: TGCGCCAGCAGCCAAGACCGGGAGATGCTCCACTTT. Translated, it gives CASSQDREMLHF.

V usage is TRBV7-2 and J usage is TRBJ2-3; D gene ambiguous. Germline V CDR1 and CDR2: SGHTA, FQGNSA. V was pared by 4 bases and J by 3 bases, with 8 bases between. The CDR3 runs 13 residues. CDR3: CASSSERTDTQYF. The CDR3 DNA reads as TGTGCCAGCAGCTCGGAAAGGACAGATACGCAGTATTTT. The variable domain in full, with the rest retrieved from reference TRBV7-2 and TRBJ2-3, is GAGVSQSPSNKVTEKGKDVELRCDPISGHTALYWYRQSLGQGLEFLIYFQGNSAPDKSGLPSDRFSAERTGGSVSTLTIQRTQQEDSAVYLCASSSERTDTQYFGPGTRLTVL.

The rearrangement links TRBV11-3 to TRBJ2-3, with a weak D call TRBD1 (5 bases). The V and J ends lost 5 bases and 8 bases respectively, with 14 bases between them. From germline, CDR1 is SGHNT and CDR2 YENEEA. The CDR3 loop spans 13 amino acids. CDR3 sequence: CASSQQNGATQYF. The DNA for the CDR3 is TGTGCCAGCAGCCAACAAAATGGGGCTACGCAGTATTTT.

The V gene is TRBV4-1, the J gene TRBJ2-1; no firm D call. This CDR3 is built from 14 residues. The germline gives CDR1 MGHRA, CDR2 YSYEKL. V dropped 4 bases and J dropped 2 bases, with 9 bases sitting between them. CDR3 loop: CASSRSDAYNEQFF. The CDR3 DNA follows: TGCGCCAGCAGCCGATCGGACGCCTACAATGAGCAGTTCTTC.

Many counts were recorded for this clonotype. The chain has TRBV5-6 and TRBJ2-6, with D hard to call. The CDR3 has 15 amino acids. With 0 bases removed from V and 0 bases from J, the gap between germline ends came to 4 bases. Per germline, CDR1 SGHDT and CDR2 YYEEEE. This CDR3 reads CASSLGTSGANVLTF. Written as DNA, the CDR3 is TGTGCCAGCAGCTTGGGGACCTCTGGGGCCAACGTCCTGACTTTC. Complete variable domain (other parts from reference TRBV5-6 and TRBJ2-6): DAGVTQSPTHLIKTRGQQVTLRCSPKSGHDTVSWYQQALGQGPQFIFQYYEEEERQRGNFPDRFSGHQFPNYSSELNVNALLLGDSALYLCASSLGTSGANVLTFGAGSRLTVL.

The chain uses TRBV5-1 and TRBJ2-3; 8 bases are a match to TRBD2. With V trimmed by 4 bases and J by 6 bases, 16 bases remained unmatched. CDR1 and CDR2 from the germline V gene are SGHRS and YFSETQ. The CDR3 is 17 residues long. CDR3 DNA sequence: TGCGCCAGCAGCCCCCCGGGACTAGACATTATTAGGGATACGCAGTATTTT. Protein: CASSPPGLDIIRDTQYF.

The table lists this clonotype with many counts. The CDR3 coding sequence is TGCGCCAGCAGCCAGACTGGCAGGAGGTCCGACACTGAAGCTTTCTTT. It is translated as CASSQTGRRSDTEAFF. The chain combines TRBV4-1 with TRBJ1-1; D not resolved. The V gene lost 3 bases and the J gene lost 3 bases, with 17 bases spanning the gap. This CDR3 contains 16 residues. CDR1 is MGHRA and CDR2 is YSYEKL in the germline V gene.

The chain recombines TRBV4-3 with TRBJ2-1; 7 positions match TRBD2. The CDR3 runs to 13 residues. Trimming took 8 bases from V and 8 from J; bases not matched to a gene: 9. Per germline, CDR1 LGHNA and CDR2 YSLEER. CDR3 protein: CASGGVLHDEQFF. CDR3 in DNA: TGCGCCAGCGGGGGGGTACTACACGATGAGCAGTTCTTC.

The V and J genes are TRBV9 and TRBJ2-3; D gene uncertain. The CDR3 contains 15 residues. Trimming shortened V by 4 bases and J by 3 bases, and 15 bases separated the two germline ends. The germline CDR1 and CDR2 sequences are SGDLS and YYNGEE. The chain's CDR3 is CASSPLSQETDTQYF. The CDR3 DNA follows: TGTGCCAGCAGCCCACTCAGTCAGGAGACAGATACGCAGTATTTT.

This chain connects TRBV27 to TRBJ1-5; D ambiguous. V was cut by 2 bases and J by 6 bases, with 11 bases left in between. The CDR3 is 14 residues long. Germline V lookup: CDR1 MNHEY, CDR2 SMNVEV (reference sequence). The CDR3 region has the DNA TGTGCCAGCAGTTTAACTTGGGGTGGTCAGCCCCAGCATTTT. It is translated as CASSLTWGGQPQHF.

The chain combines TRBV5-1 with TRBJ2-3; 7 nucleotides line up with TRBD2. J lost 6 bases, V lost 0 bases, and 7 bases had no gene match. The V gene's germline CDR1 is SGHRS and CDR2 YFSETQ. The length of the CDR3 is 15 residues. The CDR3 is CASSLGASGWDTQYF. CDR3 DNA sequence: TGCGCCAGCAGCTTGGGGGCTAGCGGATGGGATACGCAGTATTTT.